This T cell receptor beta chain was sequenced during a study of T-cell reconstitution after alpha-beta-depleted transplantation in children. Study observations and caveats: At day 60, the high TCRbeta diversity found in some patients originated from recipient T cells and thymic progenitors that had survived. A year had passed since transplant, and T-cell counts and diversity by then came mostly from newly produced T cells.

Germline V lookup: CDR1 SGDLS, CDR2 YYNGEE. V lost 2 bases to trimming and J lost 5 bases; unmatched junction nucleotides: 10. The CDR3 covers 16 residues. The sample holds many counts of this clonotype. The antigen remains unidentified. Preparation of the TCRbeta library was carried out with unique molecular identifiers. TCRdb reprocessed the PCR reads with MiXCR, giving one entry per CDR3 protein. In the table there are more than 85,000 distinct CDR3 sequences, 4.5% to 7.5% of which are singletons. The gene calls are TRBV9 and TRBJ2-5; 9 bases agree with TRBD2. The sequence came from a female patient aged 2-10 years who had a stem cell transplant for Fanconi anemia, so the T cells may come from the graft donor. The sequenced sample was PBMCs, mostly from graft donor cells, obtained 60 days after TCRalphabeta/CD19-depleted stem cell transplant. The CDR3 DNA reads TGTGCCAGCAGCGTCCAACCGACTAGCGGACTGGAGACCCAGTACTTC. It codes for CASSVQPTSGLETQYF. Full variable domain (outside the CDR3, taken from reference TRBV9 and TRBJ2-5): DSGVTQTPKHLITATGQRVTLRCSPRSGDLSVYWYQQSLDQGLQFLIQYYNGEERAKGNILERFSAQQFPDLHSELNLSSLELGDSALYFCASSVQPTSGLETQYFGPGTRLLVL.